These 28 T cell receptor beta chains came from one sample sequenced in a study of shared clonotypes between healthy human individuals. This table comes from immunoSEQ multiplex PCR, and its TCRdb copy is limited to in-frame clones, with some not included. This sample has 650,000 to 800,000 clones; 92% occur once, and the top ten carry 24%. CD45RO-negative, CCR7-selected cells formed the naive CD8 fraction, which excluded terminally differentiated effector memory CD45RA+ cells. Specimen: naive CD8+ T cells sorted from blood. Receptors originate from a young man in good health.

V and J are TRBV27 and TRBJ2-1; 11 bases map to TRBD2. CDR1 is MNHEY, CDR2 SMNVEV, per germline (reference sequence). The CDR3 loop spans 16 amino acids. Trimming cost V 5 bases and J 7 bases; bases outside gene matches: 10. The chain's CDR3 is CASSLIAGGPANEQFF. Here the CDR3 DNA reads TGTGCCAGCAGTCTGATAGCGGGAGGGCCGGCGAATGAGCAGTTCTTC.

The CDR3, as DNA: TGTGCCAGCAGCTTAGACCCCCACAGGCCGACAACAACCTACGAGCAGTACTTC. This translates into CASSLDPHRPTTTYEQYF. The V and J genes are TRBV7-9 and TRBJ2-7; D perhaps matches TRBD1 (5 bases). Germline V CDR1 and CDR2: SEHNR, FQNEAQ (reference sequence). The length of the CDR3 is 18 residues. Trimming left V 1 base short and J 2 bases short, with 21 bases between.

This chain joins TRBV27 and TRBJ2-7; 7 bases are shared with TRBD2. V gave up 5 bases and J gave up 2 bases; unmatched junction bases: 6. The CDR3 has 14 amino acids. Germline V gives CDR1 MNHEY, CDR2 SMNVEV (reference sequence). Here the CDR3 DNA reads TGTGCCAGCAGTAACAGCGGGACGCCCTACGAGCAGTACTTC. Amino acids: CASSNSGTPYEQYF.

The count of this clone is one. This chain uses TRBV19 with TRBJ2-1; the match to TRBD2 covers 11 bases. The V gene end was trimmed by 6 bases and the J gene end by 5 bases; junction bases not matched to a gene: 6. The germline V gene encodes CDR1 LNHDA and CDR2 SQIVND (reference sequence). The CDR3 has 15 amino acids. CDR3 region: CASSLTSGANNEQFF. As DNA, the CDR3 is TGTGCCAGTAGCCTGACTAGCGGGGCAAACAATGAGCAGTTCTTC.

V gene TRBV10-3 combines with J gene TRBJ2-7; 10 bases align to TRBD2. The CDR3 is 14 residues long. From germline, CDR1 is ENHRY and CDR2 SYGVKD. Here the CDR3 reads CALRSGRGNYEQYF. CDR3 DNA sequence: TGTGCTCTGAGAAGCGGGAGGGGGAACTACGAGCAGTACTTC.

The rearrangement links TRBV29-1 to TRBJ2-7, with 7 bases aligning to TRBD1. This CDR3 is 13 amino acids long. The trim removed 6 bases at V and 1 base at J, leaving 6 bases unmatched. The germline CDR1 and CDR2 sequences are SQVTM and ANQGSEA. CDR3 DNA sequence: TGCAGCGTATTAGGGGGCGCATCCTACGAGCAGTACTTC. This gives the protein CSVLGGASYEQYF.

V is TRBV4-3 and J is TRBJ2-7, with 7 positions matching TRBD1. CDR1 LGHNA and CDR2 YSLEER come from the germline V gene. This CDR3 comprises 14 residues. The V gene end was trimmed by 0 bases and the J gene end by 6 bases; junction bases not matched to a gene: 5. The DNA for the CDR3 is TGCGCCAGCAGCCAAGAATGGCAGGGGGTCGAGCAGTACTTC. It is translated as CASSQEWQGVEQYF.

The V gene is TRBV5-6, the J gene TRBJ1-1; TRBD1 matches at 10 bases. V lost 4 bases to trimming and J lost 1 base; unmatched junction nucleotides: 7. This CDR3 has 16 residues. CDR1 is SGHDT and CDR2 is YYEEEE in the germline V gene. CDR3 protein: CASSEPGQGSNTEAFF. CDR3 DNA: TGTGCCAGCAGCGAGCCGGGACAGGGGTCGAACACTGAAGCTTTCTTT.

About this clone itself: The identical CDR3 is also encoded by other nucleotide sequences in the sample. The V gene is TRBV9, the J gene TRBJ2-3; D might be TRBD2 (6 bases). From germline, CDR1 is SGDLS and CDR2 YYNGEE. CDR3 length: 14 residues. V was pared by 0 bases and J by 3 bases, with 8 bases between. The CDR3 DNA reads as TGTGCCAGCAGCGTAGAGGGACTTACAGATACGCAGTATTTT. Its protein is CASSVEGLTDTQYF.

V usage is TRBV11-2 and J usage is TRBJ2-1, with 14 nucleotides matching TRBD2. The V segment lost 4 bases and the J segment 4 bases; nucleotides outside the gene matches: 6. The CDR3 sequence is 17 residues long. Germline V gene sequence: CDR1 SGHAT, CDR2 FQNNGV. The CDR3 DNA follows: TGTGCCAGCAGCTCCCCCGGGACTAGCGGGGGATACAATGAGCAGTTCTTC. This sequence encodes CASSSPGTSGGYNEQFF.

The chain carries TRBV4-3 and TRBJ1-4; TRBD1 is a possible D gene (5 bases). Trimming pared 5 bases from V and 8 bases from J, leaving 15 bases between. The germline V gene encodes CDR1 LGHNA and CDR2 YSLEER. The CDR3 loop spans 14 amino acids. In nucleotides, the CDR3 is TGCGCCAGCAGCGTCGGGGCATTCCAGGAAAAACTGTTTTTT. Amino acids: CASSVGAFQEKLFF.

The chain carries TRBV28 and TRBJ2-7; D is unresolved. V gave up 1 base and J gave up 6 bases, with 10 bases separating them. This CDR3 spans 13 amino acids. CDR1 is MDHEN and CDR2 is SYDVKM in the germline V gene. The CDR3 nucleotides read TGTGCCAGCAGTTTATTCAAAACTGGCGAGCAGTACTTC. Its protein is CASSLFKTGEQYF.

V and J are TRBV5-6 and TRBJ2-7, with D maybe TRBD1 (5 bases). Germline assignment: CDR1 SGHDT and CDR2 YYEEEE. Trimming took off 1 base at V and 0 bases at J, with 8 bases between the two ends. This CDR3 comprises 14 residues. As DNA, the CDR3 is TGTGCCAGCAGCTTGTTGGACAACTCCTACGAGCAGTACTTC. It encodes CASSLLDNSYEQYF. Supplemented by reference TRBV5-6 and TRBJ2-7, the full variable domain reads DAGVTQSPTHLIKTRGQQVTLRCSPKSGHDTVSWYQQALGQGPQFIFQYYEEEERQRGNFPDRFSGHQFPNYSSELNVNALLLGDSALYLCASSLLDNSYEQYFGPGTRLTVT.

The rearrangement links TRBV29-1 to TRBJ2-7, with D perhaps being TRBD1 or TRBD2 (5 bases each). V shed 4 bases and J shed 4 bases, with 14 bases lying between them. Germline lookup yields CDR1 SQVTM and CDR2 ANQGSEA. There are 13 residues in the CDR3. CDR3 DNA sequence: TGCAGCGTTGTCGCCCAGGGAGAATACGAGCAGTACTTC. It is translated as CSVVAQGEYEQYF.

The rearrangement links TRBV4-1 to TRBJ1-4, with a possible D match to TRBD1 (5 bases). The CDR3 is made up of 15 amino acids. CDR1 and CDR2 from the germline V gene are MGHRA and YSYEKL. V was clipped by 0 bases and J by 7 bases, with 12 bases between them. CDR3 residues: CASSQEQGRSEKLFF. In DNA form, the CDR3 reads TGCGCCAGCAGCCAAGAGCAGGGAAGGAGTGAAAAACTGTTTTTT.

This clone appeared once. The V gene is TRBV9, the J gene TRBJ2-7; TRBD1 matches at 8 bases. V lost 3 bases to trimming and J lost 2 bases; unmatched junction nucleotides: 7. Germline V gene lookup returns CDR1 SGDLS and CDR2 YYNGEE. The CDR3 runs to 15 residues. The chain's CDR3 is CASSDGQGSPYEQYF. CDR3 DNA sequence: TGTGCCAGCAGCGACGGACAGGGAAGCCCCTACGAGCAGTACTTC. Full variable domain (missing parts from reference TRBV9 and TRBJ2-7): DSGVTQTPKHLITATGQRVTLRCSPRSGDLSVYWYQQSLDQGLQFLIQYYNGEERAKGNILERFSAQQFPDLHSELNLSSLELGDSALYFCASSDGQGSPYEQYFGPGTRLTVT.

The chain joins TRBV6-1 to TRBJ1-1, with D maybe TRBD1 (5 bases). Germline V gene sequence: CDR1 MNHNS, CDR2 SASEGT. V was trimmed by 10 bases and J by 4 bases, leaving 13 bases between them. The CDR3 is 12 residues long. The CDR3 is CATRGFGTEAFF. CDR3 nucleotide sequence: TGTGCCACCCGGGGCTTTGGCACTGAAGCTTTCTTT.

The chain is built from TRBV7-9 and TRBJ1-4; unclear D gene. From germline, CDR1 is SEHNR and CDR2 FQNEAQ (reference sequence). V lost 5 bases to trimming and J lost 5 bases, with 9 bases between them. The CDR3 is 13 amino acids. The CDR3 nucleotides read TGTGCCAGCAGCACCTTTTTGAATGAAAAACTGTTTTTT. This gives the protein CASSTFLNEKLFF. The full variable domain, in which reference TRBV7-9 and TRBJ1-4 provide the parts outside the CDR3, is DTGVSQNPRHKITKRGQNVTFRCDPISEHNRLYWYRQTLGQGPEFLTYFQNEAQLEKSRLLSDRFSAERPKGSFSTLEIQRTEQGDSAMYLCASSTFLNEKLFFGSGTQLSVL.

The chain is built from TRBV27 and TRBJ2-3; 10 bases fit TRBD2. Germline CDR1 is MNHEY and CDR2 is SMNVEV (reference sequence). Germline trimming cut 7 bases from V and 2 bases from J; bases unmatched to any gene: 6. The CDR3 extends over 15 amino acids. The CDR3 sequence: CASTELAGFTDTQYF. Written as DNA, the CDR3 is TGTGCCAGCACCGAACTAGCGGGGTTCACAGATACGCAGTATTTT.

In its sample, this clone was seen many times. This chain links TRBV7-8 with TRBJ2-5; 8 bases fit TRBD2. The CDR3 is made up of 15 amino acids. After removal of 5 bases from V and 3 bases from J, the junction contained 8 bases not matched to a gene. Germline V gene sequence: CDR1 SGHVS, CDR2 FQNEAQ. The CDR3 loop reads CASSPTAGVEETQYF. CDR3 in DNA: TGTGCCAGCAGCCCTACAGCGGGAGTAGAAGAGACCCAGTACTTC.

V and J are TRBV11-2 and TRBJ1-1; maybe TRBD1 (5 bases). CDR1 is SGHAT and CDR2 is FQNNGV in the germline V gene. The CDR3 length is 13 residues. The V gene lost 0 bases and the J gene lost 5 bases, with 7 bases spanning the gap. The CDR3 here is CASSLDGGTEAFF. The CDR3 DNA sequence: TGTGCCAGCAGCTTAGACGGGGGTACTGAAGCTTTCTTT. Drawing the rest from reference TRBV11-2 and TRBJ1-1, the complete variable domain is EAGVAQSPRYKIIEKRQSVAFWCNPISGHATLYWYQQILGQGPKLLIQFQNNGVVDDSQLPKDRFSAERLKGVDSTLKIQPAKLEDSAVYLCASSLDGGTEAFFGQGTRLTVV.

The rearrangement joins TRBV27 to TRBJ2-5; D call uncertain. The J call may be wrong; the DNA end is better matched by TRBJ2-7. CDR3 size: 13 residues. CDR1 is MNHEY and CDR2 is SMNVEV in the germline V gene (reference sequence). As DNA, the CDR3 is TGTGCCAGCAGTTTACGGCCCTCCTACGAGCAGTACTTC. Protein product: CASSLRPSYEQYF.

The chain recombines TRBV29-1 with TRBJ2-1, with D possibly being TRBD1 (6 bases). The V end was cut by 4 bases, the J end by 7 bases, with 14 bases between. The CDR3 length is 13 residues. CDR1 and CDR2 (germline): SQVTM, ANQGSEA. Written as DNA, the CDR3 is TGCAGCGTTGCTCACAGGGCCGTGAATGAGCAGTTCTTC. It yields the protein CSVAHRAVNEQFF.

This clone is a singleton in its sample. Because the CDR3's place on the DNA is in doubt, the DNA is left out and the CDR3 is given as listed by TCRdb. This chain joins TRBV27 and TRBJ2-1; TRBD2 is the table's D call and was not checked against the DNA. Germline CDR1 reads MNHEY; CDR2 reads SMNVEV (reference sequence). The CDR3 has 15 amino acids, counting both end residues. The CDR3: CASSLLLSGYNEQFF.

The chain recombines TRBV27 with TRBJ1-1; unclear D gene. Germline V gene data show CDR1 as MNHEY and CDR2 as SMNVEV (reference sequence). V was shortened by 0 bases and J by 8 bases, with 7 bases between the two germline ends. This CDR3 has 12 amino acids. CDR3 protein: CASSLSGGEAFF. The CDR3 DNA reads TGTGCCAGCAGTTTATCGGGAGGAGAAGCTTTCTTT.

The chain is built from TRBV5-1 and TRBJ1-1, with D perhaps TRBD1 (6 bases). The ends were cut back, 0 bases at V and 0 bases at J, with 9 bases in the middle. Germline loops: CDR1 SGHRS, CDR2 YFSETQ. This CDR3 region has 15 residues. The CDR3 DNA is TGCGCCAGCAGCTTGGCAGGGGCGATGAACACTGAAGCTTTCTTT. Translation gives CASSLAGAMNTEAFF. Drawing the rest from reference TRBV5-1 and TRBJ1-1, the complete variable domain is KAGVTQTPRYLIKTRGQQVTLSCSPISGHRSVSWYQQTPGQGLQFLFEYFSETQRNKGNFPGRFSGRQFSNSRSEMNVSTLELGDSALYLCASSLAGAMNTEAFFGQGTRLTVV.

V gene TRBV7-9 combines with J gene TRBJ2-3; possibly TRBD1 for D (5 bases). This CDR3 spans 15 amino acids. V shed 0 bases and J shed 0 bases, with 7 bases lying between them. The germline V gene has CDR1 SEHNR and CDR2 FQNEAQ (reference sequence). The CDR3 here is CASSLATASTDTQYF. DNA of the CDR3: TGTGCCAGCAGCTTAGCGACAGCTAGCACAGATACGCAGTATTTT.

The chain uses TRBV30 and TRBJ1-5, with 9 bases lining up with TRBD1. V gave up 1 base and J gave up 0 bases; unmatched junction bases: 10. Germline values: CDR1 GTSNPN, CDR2 SVGIG (reference sequence). The CDR3 totals 18 residues. CDR3 sequence: CAWSAGTGKPYSNQPQHF. CDR3 nucleotide sequence: TGTGCCTGGAGTGCCGGGACAGGGAAACCGTATAGCAATCAGCCCCAGCATTTT. The full variable domain, its missing parts supplied by reference TRBV30 and TRBJ1-5, is SQTIHQWPATLVQPVGSPLSLECTVEGTSNPNLYWYRQAAGRGLQLLFYSVGIGQISSEVPQNLSASRPQDRQFILSSKKLLLSDSGFYLCAWSAGTGKPYSNQPQHFGDGTRLSIL.